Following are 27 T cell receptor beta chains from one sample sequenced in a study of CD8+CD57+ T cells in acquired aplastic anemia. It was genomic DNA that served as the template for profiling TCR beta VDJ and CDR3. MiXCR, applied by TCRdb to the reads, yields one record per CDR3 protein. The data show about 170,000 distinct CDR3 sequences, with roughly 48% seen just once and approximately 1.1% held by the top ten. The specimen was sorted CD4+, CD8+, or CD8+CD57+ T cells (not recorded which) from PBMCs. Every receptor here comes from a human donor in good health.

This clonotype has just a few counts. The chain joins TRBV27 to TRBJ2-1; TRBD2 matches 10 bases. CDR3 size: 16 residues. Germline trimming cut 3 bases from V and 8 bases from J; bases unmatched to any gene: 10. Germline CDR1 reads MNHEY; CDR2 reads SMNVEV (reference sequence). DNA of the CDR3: TGTGCCAGCAGTTTTCTGGCTAGCGGGAGTGTCGATGAGCAGTTCTTC. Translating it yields CASSFLASGSVDEQFF.

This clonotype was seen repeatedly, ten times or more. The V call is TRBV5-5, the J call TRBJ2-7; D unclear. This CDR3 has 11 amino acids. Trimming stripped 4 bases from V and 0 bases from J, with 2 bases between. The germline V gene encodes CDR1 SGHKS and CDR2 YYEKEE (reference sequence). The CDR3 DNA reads TGTGCCAGCAGCCACTCCTACGAGCAGTACTTC. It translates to CASSHSYEQYF. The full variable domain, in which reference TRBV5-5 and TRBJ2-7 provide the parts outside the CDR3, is DAGVTQSPTHLIKTRGQQVTLRCSPISGHKSVSWYQQVLGQGPQFIFQYYEKEERGRGNFPDRFSARQFPNYSSELNVNALLLGDSALYLCASSHSYEQYFGPGTRLTVT.

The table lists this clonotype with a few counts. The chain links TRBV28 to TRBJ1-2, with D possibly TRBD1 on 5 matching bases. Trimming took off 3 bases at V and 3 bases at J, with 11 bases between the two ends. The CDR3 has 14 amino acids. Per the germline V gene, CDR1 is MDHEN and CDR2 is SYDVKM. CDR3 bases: TGTGCCAGCAGTTTGGACACCCTTTACTATGGCTACACCTTC. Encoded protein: CASSLDTLYYGYTF.

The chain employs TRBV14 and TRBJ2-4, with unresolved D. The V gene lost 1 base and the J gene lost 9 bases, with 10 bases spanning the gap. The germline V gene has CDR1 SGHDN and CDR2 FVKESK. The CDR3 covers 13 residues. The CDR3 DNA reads TGTGCCAGCAGCCAAGGTGTCATTGGCATTCAGTACTTC. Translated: CASSQGVIGIQYF.

The CDR3 here is CASSPRYV. The CDR3 DNA sequence: TGTGCCAGCAGCCCCCGGTACGTC. The V gene is TRBV7-7, the J gene TRBJ2-7; unclear D gene. V was clipped by 5 bases and J by 12 bases, with 5 bases between them. The length of the CDR3 is 8 residues. CDR1 and CDR2 from the germline V gene are SSHAT and FNYEAQ (reference sequence).

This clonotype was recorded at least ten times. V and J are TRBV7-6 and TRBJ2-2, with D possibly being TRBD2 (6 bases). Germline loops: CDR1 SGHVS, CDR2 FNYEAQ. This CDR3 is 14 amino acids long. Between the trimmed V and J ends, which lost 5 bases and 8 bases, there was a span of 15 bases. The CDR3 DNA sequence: TGTGCCAGCAGCGCCCTGGAGGGAGCGGGGGAGCTGTTTTTT. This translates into CASSALEGAGELFF.

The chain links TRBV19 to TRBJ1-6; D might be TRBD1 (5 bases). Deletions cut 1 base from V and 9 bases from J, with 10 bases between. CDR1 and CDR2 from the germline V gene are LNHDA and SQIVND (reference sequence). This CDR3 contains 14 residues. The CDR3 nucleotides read TGTGCCAGTAGTATAGGACAGAACCGTTCACCCCTCCACTTT. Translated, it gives CASSIGQNRSPLHF.

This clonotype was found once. The CDR3 nucleotides read TGCAGCGTTGACAGGATTAAAGATAACTATGGCTACACCTTC. Translated: CSVDRIKDNYGYTF. The rearrangement uses TRBV29-1 and TRBJ1-2; D not resolved. The germline CDR1 and CDR2 sequences are SQVTM and ANQGSEA. With 3 bases removed from V and 1 base from J, the gap between germline ends came to 12 bases. The CDR3 has 14 amino acids. Combining the CDR3 with reference TRBV29-1 and TRBJ1-2 gives the whole variable domain SAVISQKPSRDICQRGTSLTIQCQVDSQVTMMFWYRQQPGQSLTLIATANQGSEATYESGFVIDKFPISRPNLTFSTLTVSNMSPEDSSIYLCSVDRIKDNYGYTFGSGTRLTVV.

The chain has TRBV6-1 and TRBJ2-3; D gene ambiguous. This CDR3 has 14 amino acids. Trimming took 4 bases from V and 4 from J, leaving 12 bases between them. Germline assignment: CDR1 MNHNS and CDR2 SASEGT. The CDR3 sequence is CASSVRLSADTQYF. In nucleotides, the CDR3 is TGTGCCAGCAGTGTTAGACTTTCTGCAGATACGCAGTATTTT.

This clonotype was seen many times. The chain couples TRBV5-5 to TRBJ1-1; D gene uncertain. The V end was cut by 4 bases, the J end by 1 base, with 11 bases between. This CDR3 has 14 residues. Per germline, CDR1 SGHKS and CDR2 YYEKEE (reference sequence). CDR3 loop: CASSPTTTNTEAFF. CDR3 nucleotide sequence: TGTGCCAGCAGCCCCACGACAACGAACACTGAAGCTTTCTTT.

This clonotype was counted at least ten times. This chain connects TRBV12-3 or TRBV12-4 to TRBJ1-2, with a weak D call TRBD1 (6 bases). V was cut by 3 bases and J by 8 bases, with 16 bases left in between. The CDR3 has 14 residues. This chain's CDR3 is CASSFWGDRGGYTF. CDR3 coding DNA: TGTGCCAGCAGTTTTTGGGGAGATAGGGGGGGCTACACCTTC.

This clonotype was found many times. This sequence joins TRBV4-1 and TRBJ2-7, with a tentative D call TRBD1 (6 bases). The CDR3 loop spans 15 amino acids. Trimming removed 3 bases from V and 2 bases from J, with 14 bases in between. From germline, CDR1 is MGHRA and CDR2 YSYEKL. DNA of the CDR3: TGCGCCAGCAGCCAGCTCAGTGGGGGCCCCTACGAGCAGTACTTC. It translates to CASSQLSGGPYEQYF.

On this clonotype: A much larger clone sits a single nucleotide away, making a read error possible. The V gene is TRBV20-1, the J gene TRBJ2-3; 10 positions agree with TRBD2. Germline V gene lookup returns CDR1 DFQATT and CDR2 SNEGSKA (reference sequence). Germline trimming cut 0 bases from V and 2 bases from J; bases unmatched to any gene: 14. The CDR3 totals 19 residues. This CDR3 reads CSARDLASGRPRDTDTQYF. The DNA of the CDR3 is TGCAGTGCTAGAGATCTTGCTAGCGGGAGACCTCGGGACACAGATACGCAGTATTTT.

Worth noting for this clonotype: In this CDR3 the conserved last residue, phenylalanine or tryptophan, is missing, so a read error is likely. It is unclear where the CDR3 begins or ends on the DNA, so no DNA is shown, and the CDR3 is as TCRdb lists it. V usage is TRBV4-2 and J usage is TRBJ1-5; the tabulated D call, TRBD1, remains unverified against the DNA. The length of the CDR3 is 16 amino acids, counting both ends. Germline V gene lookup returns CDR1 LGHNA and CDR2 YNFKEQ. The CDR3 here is CASSQTGANSNQPQRL.

The DNA for the CDR3 is TGTGCCAGCCTACGGGGGGGGGATATTCCTAAGGAGCAGTACTTC. Translating it yields CASLRGGDIPKEQYF. The chain links TRBV28 to TRBJ2-7; TRBD2 agrees at 8 bases. Germline trimming cut 8 bases from V and 7 bases from J; bases unmatched to any gene: 16. CDR3 length equals 15 residues. The germline CDR1 and CDR2 sequences are MDHEN and SYDVKM.

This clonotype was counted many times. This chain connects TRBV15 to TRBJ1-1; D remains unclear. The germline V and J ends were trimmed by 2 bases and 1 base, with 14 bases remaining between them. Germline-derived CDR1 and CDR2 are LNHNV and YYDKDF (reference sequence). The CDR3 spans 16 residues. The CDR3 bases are TGTGCCACCAGCAGACCCCCGGCGGGAAAGAACACTGAAGCTTTCTTT. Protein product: CATSRPPAGKNTEAFF.

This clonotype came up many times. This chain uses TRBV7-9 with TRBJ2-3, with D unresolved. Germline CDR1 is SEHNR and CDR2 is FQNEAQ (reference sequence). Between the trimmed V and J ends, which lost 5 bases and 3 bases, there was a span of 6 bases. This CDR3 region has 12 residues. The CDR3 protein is CASSLQTDTQYF. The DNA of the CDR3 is TGTGCCAGCAGCCTGCAGACAGATACGCAGTATTTT.

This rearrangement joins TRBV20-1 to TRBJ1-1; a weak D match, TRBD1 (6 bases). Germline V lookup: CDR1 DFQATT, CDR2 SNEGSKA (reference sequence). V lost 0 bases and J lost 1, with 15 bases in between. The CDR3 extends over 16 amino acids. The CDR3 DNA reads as TGCAGTGCTAGAGATGGAACAGGGTCTTGGAACACTGAAGCTTTCTTT. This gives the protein CSARDGTGSWNTEAFF.

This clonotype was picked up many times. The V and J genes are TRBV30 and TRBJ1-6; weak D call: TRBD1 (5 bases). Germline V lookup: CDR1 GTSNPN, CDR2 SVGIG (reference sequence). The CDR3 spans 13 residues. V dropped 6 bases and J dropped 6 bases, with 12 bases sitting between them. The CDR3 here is CACTRGSNSPLHF. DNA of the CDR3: TGTGCCTGCACAAGGGGTAGTAATTCACCCCTCCACTTT.

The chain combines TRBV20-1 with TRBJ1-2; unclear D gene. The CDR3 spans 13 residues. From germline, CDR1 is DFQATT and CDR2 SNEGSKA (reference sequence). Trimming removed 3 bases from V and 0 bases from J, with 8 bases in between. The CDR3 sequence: CSARDGANYGYTF. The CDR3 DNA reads TGCAGTGCTAGGGACGGGGCTAACTATGGCTACACCTTC.

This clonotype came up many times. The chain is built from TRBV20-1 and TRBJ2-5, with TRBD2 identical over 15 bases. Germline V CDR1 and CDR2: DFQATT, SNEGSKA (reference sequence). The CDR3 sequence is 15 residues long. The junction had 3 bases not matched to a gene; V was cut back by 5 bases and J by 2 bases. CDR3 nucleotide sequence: TGCAGTGCTCCCGGGACTAGCGGGAGGCAAGAGACCCAGTACTTC. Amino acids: CSAPGTSGRQETQYF.

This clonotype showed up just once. The CDR3 reads CSARGPTNEQFF. Here the CDR3 DNA reads TGCAGTGCTAGAGGCCCTACCAATGAGCAGTTCTTC. This chain joins TRBV20-1 and TRBJ2-1, with D unresolved. The germline V and J ends were trimmed by 1 base and 6 bases, with 7 bases remaining between them. The V gene's germline CDR1 is DFQATT and CDR2 SNEGSKA (reference sequence). The CDR3 runs 12 residues.

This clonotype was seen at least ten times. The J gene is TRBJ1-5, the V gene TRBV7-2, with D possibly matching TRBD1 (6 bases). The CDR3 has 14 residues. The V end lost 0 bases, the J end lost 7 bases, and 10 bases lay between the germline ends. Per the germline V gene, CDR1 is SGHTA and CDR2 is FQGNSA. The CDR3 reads CASSLAWGPQPQHF. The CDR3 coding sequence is TGTGCCAGCAGCTTAGCGTGGGGGCCCCAGCCCCAGCATTTT.

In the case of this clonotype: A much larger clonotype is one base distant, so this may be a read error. The CDR3 spells CASVRTGGNGNSPLHF. The CDR3 bases are TGTGCCAGCGTTAGGACAGGGGGTAACGGTAATTCACCCCTCCACTTT. The chain joins TRBV6-1 to TRBJ1-6; 10 bases match TRBD1. V was pared by 8 bases and J by 6 bases, with 10 bases of the junction left unmatched. The germline V gene has CDR1 MNHNS and CDR2 SASEGT. CDR3 length: 16 amino acids.

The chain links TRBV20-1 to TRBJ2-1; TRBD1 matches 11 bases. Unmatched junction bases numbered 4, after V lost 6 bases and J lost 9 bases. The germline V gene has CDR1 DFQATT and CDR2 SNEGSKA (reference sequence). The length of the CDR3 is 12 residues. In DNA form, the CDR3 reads TGCAGTGCCGGACAGGGGGCAGGTGAGCAGTTCTTC. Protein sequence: CSAGQGAGEQFF.

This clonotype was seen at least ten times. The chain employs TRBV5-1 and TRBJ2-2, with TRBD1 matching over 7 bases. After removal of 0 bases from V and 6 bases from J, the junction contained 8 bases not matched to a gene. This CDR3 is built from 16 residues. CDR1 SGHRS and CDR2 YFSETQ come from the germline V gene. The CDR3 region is CASSLADRAGAGELFF. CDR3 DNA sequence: TGCGCCAGCAGCTTGGCAGACAGGGCCGGCGCCGGGGAGCTGTTTTTT. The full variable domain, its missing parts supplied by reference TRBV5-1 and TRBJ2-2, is KAGVTQTPRYLIKTRGQQVTLSCSPISGHRSVSWYQQTPGQGLQFLFEYFSETQRNKGNFPGRFSGRQFSNSRSEMNVSTLELGDSALYLCASSLADRAGAGELFFGEGSRLTVL.

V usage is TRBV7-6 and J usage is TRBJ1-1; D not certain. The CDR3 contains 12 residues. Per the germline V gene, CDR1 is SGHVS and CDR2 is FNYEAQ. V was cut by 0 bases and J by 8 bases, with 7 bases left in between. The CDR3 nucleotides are TGTGCCAGCAGCTTAGCCCAGTTAGAAGCTTTCTTT. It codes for CASSLAQLEAFF.